This entry lists 25 T cell receptor beta chains sequenced from one sample in a study of blood T cell repertoires in COVID-19. Generated by immunoSEQ multiplex PCR, the TCRdb table keeps only in-frame clones and is missing some. The data hold around 94,000 clones, with less than 90% observed a single time. The sequenced sample consisted of peripheral blood. Receptor source: a man at least 80 years old with acute or convalescent COVID-19.

The chain carries TRBV2 and TRBJ1-2; 12 nucleotides align to TRBD1. The V gene end was trimmed by 7 bases and the J gene end by 2 bases; junction bases not matched to a gene: 2. This CDR3 contains 14 residues. CDR1 SNHLY and CDR2 FYNNEI come from the germline V gene. In nucleotides, the CDR3 is TGTGCCAGCACCGGGACAGGGGGCAACTATGGCTACACCTTC. Amino acid sequence: CASTGTGGNYGYTF.

This chain joins TRBV27 and TRBJ2-1; 9 nucleotides align to TRBD2. Germline loops: CDR1 MNHEY, CDR2 SMNVEV (reference sequence). The J segment lost 9 bases and the V segment lost 4 bases, leaving 10 bases of the junction unmatched. The CDR3 length is 15 residues. The CDR3 protein is CASSSSSGTRGEQFF. Written as DNA, the CDR3 is TGTGCCAGCAGTTCATCTAGCGGGACCCGGGGTGAGCAGTTCTTC.

The chain employs TRBV7-2 and TRBJ2-7; D ambiguous. CDR1 is SGHTA and CDR2 is FQGNSA in the germline V gene. Trimming left V 2 bases short and J 7 bases short, with 12 bases between. The CDR3 is 13 amino acids. CDR3 region: CASSLSSPEEQYF. CDR3 coding DNA: TGTGCCAGCAGCTTAAGTAGTCCTGAAGAGCAGTACTTC.

By share, this clone counts as medium-sized. The chain is built from TRBV7-8 and TRBJ1-6, with TRBD1 as a possible D gene (6 bases). Germline V gene lookup returns CDR1 SGHVS and CDR2 FQNEAQ. V was trimmed by 2 bases and J by 7 bases, leaving 9 bases between them. CDR3 length equals 14 residues. This chain's CDR3 is CASSLQGQNSPLHF. CDR3 bases: TGTGCCAGCAGCTTACAGGGGCAGAATTCACCCCTCCACTTT.

In this sample, this clone turned up a few times. The rearrangement joins TRBV30 to TRBJ2-3, with D possibly being TRBD1 (6 bases). Germline-derived CDR1 and CDR2 are GTSNPN and SVGIG (reference sequence). V lost 1 base and J 0 bases, leaving 8 bases between the germline ends. There are 14 residues in the CDR3. CDR3 amino acids: CAWSAGQSTDTQYF. The CDR3 DNA reads as TGTGCCTGGAGTGCCGGACAGAGCACAGATACGCAGTATTTT.

The CDR3 protein is CASSIARSLFYEQYF. CDR3 DNA sequence: TGTGCCAGTAGTATAGCTCGGTCATTATTCTACGAGCAGTACTTC. The chain links TRBV19 to TRBJ2-7; the D is unclear. Looked up from germline, CDR1 is LNHDA and CDR2 is SQIVND (reference sequence). The ends were cut back, 1 base at V and 3 bases at J, with 13 bases in the middle. The CDR3 runs 15 residues.

On this clone itself: This sample also contains other DNA sequences that code for the same CDR3. This chain connects TRBV5-1 to TRBJ1-4; 8 bases are a match to TRBD1. There are 16 residues in the CDR3. Germline CDR1 reads SGHRS; CDR2 reads YFSETQ. J was trimmed by 4 bases and V by 4 bases; bases with no gene match: 9. This chain's CDR3 is CASSLGQGAFNEKLFF. DNA of the CDR3: TGCGCCAGCAGCCTAGGGCAGGGGGCGTTTAATGAAAAACTGTTTTTT.

The rearrangement uses TRBV7-2 and TRBJ2-7; D unresolved. Trimming left V 5 bases short and J 1 base short, with 15 bases between. This CDR3 comprises 15 residues. CDR1 is SGHTA, CDR2 FQGNSA, per germline. Here the CDR3 reads CASSRFSAQSYEQYF. Written as DNA, the CDR3 is TGTGCCAGCAGCCGCTTCAGCGCGCAGTCCTACGAGCAGTACTTC.

The chain is built from TRBV5-6 and TRBJ1-6; maybe TRBD1 (6 bases). V gave up 0 bases and J gave up 7 bases, with 17 bases separating them. This CDR3 contains 17 residues. Germline CDR1 and CDR2: SGHDT and YYEEEE. The DNA for the CDR3 is TGTGCCAGCAGCTTGGGACAGGCCAACTATTACAATTCACCCCTCCACTTT. It codes for CASSLGQANYYNSPLHF.

This clone was seen once. This chain uses TRBV19 with TRBJ2-7, with D maybe TRBD1 (6 bases). The CDR3 contains 15 residues. V shed 3 bases and J shed 0 bases, with 12 bases lying between them. Looked up from germline, CDR1 is LNHDA and CDR2 is SQIVND (reference sequence). The CDR3 is CASSIVTGVSYEQYF. The CDR3 bases are TGTGCCAGTAGTATCGTGACAGGAGTCTCCTACGAGCAGTACTTC.

V gene TRBV5-6 combines with J gene TRBJ2-2, with TRBD1 as a possible D gene (5 bases). This CDR3 is 14 amino acids long. CDR1 is SGHDT and CDR2 is YYEEEE in the germline V gene. The ends were cut back, 2 bases at V and 5 bases at J, with 10 bases in the middle. DNA for the CDR3: TGTGCCAGCAGCTTCGACAGTTCTACCGGGGAGCTGTTTTTT. Translation: CASSFDSSTGELFF. The complete variable domain, with remaining parts taken from reference TRBV5-6 and TRBJ2-2, reads DAGVTQSPTHLIKTRGQQVTLRCSPKSGHDTVSWYQQALGQGPQFIFQYYEEEERQRGNFPDRFSGHQFPNYSSELNVNALLLGDSALYLCASSFDSSTGELFFGEGSRLTVL.

The J gene is TRBJ1-2, the V gene TRBV6-1, with TRBD1 matching over 12 bases. J lost 8 bases, V lost 2 bases, and 6 bases had no gene match. Looked up from germline, CDR1 is MNHNS and CDR2 is SASEGT. The CDR3 extends over 15 amino acids. The CDR3 region is CASSELGTGGFGYTF. CDR3 coding DNA: TGTGCCAGCAGTGAACTAGGGACAGGGGGCTTCGGCTACACCTTC.

The chain combines TRBV6-6 with TRBJ1-2; 7 bases align to TRBD1. Germline V gene lookup returns CDR1 MNHNY and CDR2 SVGAGI (reference sequence). The CDR3 runs to 14 residues. V was pared by 2 bases and J by 6 bases, with 6 bases of the junction left unmatched. The CDR3 region is CASSYRETGNGYTF. The CDR3, as DNA: TGTGCCAGCAGTTACCGCGAGACAGGGAATGGCTACACCTTC.

V is TRBV5-1 and J is TRBJ1-4; TRBD1 aligns across 7 bases. The CDR3 runs 14 residues. J was trimmed by 6 bases and V by 4 bases; bases with no gene match: 6. Germline V gives CDR1 SGHRS, CDR2 YFSETQ. The chain's CDR3 is CASSRPGQYEKLFF. The DNA of the CDR3 is TGCGCCAGCAGCCGCCCGGGACAGTATGAAAAACTGTTTTTT.

This chain links TRBV21-1 with TRBJ1-5; the DNA was not compared with TRBD1, the D call given in the table. TRBV21-1 represents a pseudogene. The CDR3 consists of 15 residues. CDR3 in amino acids: CARYGRGLGNQPQHF. The CDR3 coding sequence is TGTGCACGCTATGGCAGGGGGTTAGGTAATCAGCCCCAGCATTTT.

V is TRBV27 and J is TRBJ2-1; TRBD2 matches at 8 bases. The V gene's germline CDR1 is MNHEY and CDR2 SMNVEV (reference sequence). J was trimmed by 9 bases and V by 4 bases; bases with no gene match: 5. The CDR3 sequence is 13 residues long. The CDR3 DNA is TGTGCCAGCAGTTCTATGAGCGGGGGTGAGCAGTTCTTC. This gives the protein CASSSMSGGEQFF.

The V and J genes are TRBV10-3 and TRBJ2-7; 8 nucleotides line up with TRBD2. Germline lookup yields CDR1 ENHRY and CDR2 SYGVKD. CDR3 length: 15 amino acids. Unmatched junction bases numbered 7, after V lost 6 bases and J lost 0 bases. The CDR3 DNA follows: TGTGCCATCAGCCAATTAGCGGGGACCTCCTACGAGCAGTACTTC. Protein: CAISQLAGTSYEQYF.

The chain has TRBV6-6 and TRBJ2-2, with D hard to call. Germline loops: CDR1 MNHNY, CDR2 SVGAGI (reference sequence). The CDR3 is 12 residues long. Trimming left V 6 bases short and J 5 bases short, with 7 bases between. Here the CDR3 reads CASSSGTGELFF. DNA of the CDR3: TGTGCCAGCAGCTCAGGAACCGGGGAGCTGTTTTTT.

The V call is TRBV6-5, the J call TRBJ2-4; possibly TRBD2 for D (6 bases). This CDR3 region has 15 residues. The germline V gene encodes CDR1 MNHEY and CDR2 SVGAGI. V lost 2 bases, J lost 1 base, and 9 bases lay in between. The CDR3 coding sequence is TGTGCCAGCAGTTACGGGGGGACGGCCAAAAACATTCAGTACTTC. It codes for CASSYGGTAKNIQYF.

The chain carries TRBV19 and TRBJ2-3; 11 nucleotides align to TRBD2. This CDR3 spans 17 amino acids. V shed 5 bases, J shed 2 bases, and the junction held 9 bases outside the gene matches. Germline-derived CDR1 and CDR2 are LNHDA and SQIVND (reference sequence). CDR3 in DNA: TGTGCCAGTAGTCTTGGGACTAGCGGAACCATCACAGATACGCAGTATTTT. The encoded protein is CASSLGTSGTITDTQYF. Combining the CDR3 with reference TRBV19 and TRBJ2-3 gives the whole variable domain DGGITQSPKYLFRKEGQNVTLSCEQNLNHDAMYWYRQDPGQGLRLIYYSQIVNDFQKGDIAEGYSVSREKKESFPLTVTSAQKNPTAFYLCASSLGTSGTITDTQYFGPGTRLTVL.

This chain connects TRBV6-6 to TRBJ1-2; 8 positions match TRBD1. The CDR3 length is 13 residues. J gave up 8 bases and V 11 bases, and 13 bases lay outside the gene matches. CDR1 and CDR2 (germline): MNHNY, SVGAGI (reference sequence). The CDR3 protein is CAVQGAAVGGYTF. The CDR3 nucleotides are TGTGCCGTTCAGGGGGCGGCTGTGGGCGGCTACACCTTC.

This clone was observed a single time. This sequence joins TRBV12-5 and TRBJ1-4; D may be TRBD1 (5 bases). The V end lost 6 bases, the J end lost 8 bases, and 16 bases lay between the germline ends. This CDR3 spans 14 amino acids. The germline V gene has CDR1 LGHNT and CDR2 FRNRAP. This chain's CDR3 is CASGPSGEQEKLFF. CDR3 coding DNA: TGTGCTAGTGGCCCGTCGGGGGAGCAAGAAAAACTGTTTTTT.

V usage is TRBV5-4 and J usage is TRBJ2-5; TRBD2 might be the D (5 bases). Germline V lookup: CDR1 SGHNT, CDR2 YYREEE (reference sequence). This CDR3 has 17 residues. V was cut by 4 bases and J by 2 bases, with 21 bases left in between. The CDR3 spells CASSPLSAKLAQETQYF. CDR3 DNA sequence: TGTGCCAGCAGCCCTCTTAGCGCGAAACTCGCGCAAGAGACCCAGTACTTC.

About this clone itself: A read error may produce the germline difference seen at one junction end. V gene TRBV7-7 combines with J gene TRBJ2-5; TRBD1 aligns across 7 bases. This CDR3 is 13 amino acids long. Germline CDR1 SSHAT, CDR2 FNYEAQ (reference sequence). The chain's CDR3 is CASSTGTVETQYF. Written as DNA, the CDR3 is TGTGCTAGCAGCACCGGGACAGTAGAGACCCAGTACTTC.

The rearrangement joins TRBV7-2 to TRBJ2-6, with D possibly matching TRBD1 (6 bases). Germline V gene data show CDR1 as SGHTA and CDR2 as FQGNSA. The germline V and J ends were trimmed by 3 bases and 3 bases, with 15 bases remaining between them. The CDR3 is 17 amino acids. This CDR3 reads CASSFIRGRGGANVLTF. CDR3 bases: TGTGCCAGCAGCTTCATCAGGGGAAGAGGTGGGGCCAACGTCCTGACTTTC.